This T cell receptor beta chain was recovered during a study of T-cell memory formation after mild COVID-19. Germline CDR1 is SGHRS and CDR2 is YFSETQ. Trimming shortened V by 1 base and J by 8 bases, and 15 bases separated the two germline ends. The CDR3 is 14 amino acids. 5'RACE, which relied on constant-segment primers, yielded TCR alpha and TCR beta cDNA libraries carrying sample barcodes and UMIs. TCRdb called the 5' RACE reads again in MiXCR, with one record for every CDR3 protein. The table shows 200,000 to 250,000 distinct CDR3 sequences, with 9% to 10% occurring only once. The material sequenced was PBMCs or a T cell subset sorted from them (not recorded which). The chain combines TRBV5-1 with TRBJ1-2, with a tentative D call TRBD1 (6 bases). The sequence came from a man aged 18 to 35 who had mild COVID-19 (a few samples of this study predate the infection). Cell type and time point are not known. CDR3 loop: CASSLLGDTGGYTF. CDR3 in DNA: TGCGCCAGCAGCTTGTTAGGGGACACAGGCGGCTACACCTTC.